The 13 T cell receptor beta chains given below trace back to one sample, sequenced in a study of blood T cells in healthy people across ages. Combining a sample-barcoded 5' primer with a J-beta primer mix, a second PCR ran for about 7 to 12 cycles. TCRdb itself ran the 5' RACE reads through MiXCR, one entry per CDR3 protein. The sample has hundreds of thousands of distinct CDR3 sequences; 25% to 35% are singletons. The data also belong to a second study, concerning T cells of mothers and their children.

Sample: blood. Every receptor here comes from a boy between 2 and 10 years old in good health.

The gene calls are TRBV7-2 and TRBJ2-5; D ambiguous. This CDR3 region has 14 residues. Germline CDR1 reads SGHTA; CDR2 reads FQGNSA. V was pared by 1 base and J by 11 bases, with 17 bases between. DNA for the CDR3: TGTGCCAGCAGCTTAGAAGTGGCAGGAGCCAAGCAGTACTTC. This gives the protein CASSLEVAGAKQYF.

This clonotype was recorded a few times. The chain joins TRBV28 to TRBJ2-4; the D is unclear. Trimming shortened V by 2 bases and J by 5 bases, and 16 bases separated the two germline ends. This CDR3 has 16 residues. Germline CDR1 MDHEN, CDR2 SYDVKM. The CDR3: CASSLLSSPTENIQYF. The CDR3 DNA reads TGTGCCAGCAGTTTACTGTCCTCCCCTACAGAAAACATTCAGTACTTC.

The chain has TRBV6-5 and TRBJ2-7; 9 bases are shared with TRBD1. The J call is uncertain, as TRBJ2-1 better fits the DNA end. The CDR3 is 13 residues long. CDR1 is MNHEY and CDR2 is SVGAGI in the germline V gene. CDR3 loop: CASSDRGWHEQFF. For the CDR3, the DNA is TGTGCCAGCAGCGACAGGGGGTGGCATGAGCAGTTCTTC.

As regards this clonotype: The junction differs from germline at one of its ends, possibly a read error. CDR3 protein: CAGSNSREDTEAFF. The CDR3 DNA reads as TGTGCCGGCAGCAATTCGAGGGAAGACACTGAAGCTTTCTTT. J is TRBJ1-1 and V is TRBV9; D unresolved. The germline V gene has CDR1 SGDLS and CDR2 YYNGEE. The CDR3 is 14 residues long.

The chain combines TRBV3-1 with TRBJ1-6, with D possibly being TRBD1 (6 bases). The V end lost 4 bases, the J end lost 8 bases, and 12 bases lay between the germline ends. The length of the CDR3 is 14 residues. Germline assignment: CDR1 LGHDT and CDR2 YNNKEL (reference sequence). The CDR3: CASSLGTPYSPLHF. DNA of the CDR3: TGTGCCAGCAGCCTCGGGACACCCTATTCACCCCTCCACTTT.

This chain links TRBV12-3 or TRBV12-4 with TRBJ2-3; 9 bases are a match to TRBD1. Trimming cost V 5 bases and J 11 bases; bases outside gene matches: 11. This CDR3 has 14 amino acids. The CDR3 DNA reads as TGTGCCAGCAGTCCCGGGACAGGGAGGACTTTGCAGTATTTT. Translating it yields CASSPGTGRTLQYF.

This clonotype was detected many times. The chain couples TRBV4-2 to TRBJ2-7; TRBD1 or TRBD2 may be the D gene (5 bases each). The V and J ends lost 0 bases and 1 base respectively, with 13 bases between them. The V gene's germline CDR1 is LGHNA and CDR2 YNFKEQ. The CDR3 is made up of 16 amino acids. CDR3 sequence: CASSQDPGRGSYEQYF. The CDR3 nucleotides read TGTGCCAGCAGCCAAGATCCGGGACGCGGATCCTACGAGCAGTACTTC.

A word on this clonotype: At one end the junction does not follow the germline gene, possibly because of a read error. V is TRBV25-1 and J is TRBJ1-1, with D possibly matching TRBD1 (5 bases). CDR1 and CDR2 (germline): MGHDK, SYGVNS. This CDR3 is built from 14 residues. The CDR3 region is CASSLRQGPTEALF. The CDR3 coding sequence is TGTGCCAGCAGCTTGCGGCAGGGACCCACTGAAGCTCTCTTT.

The CDR3 DNA follows: TGTGCCAGCAGTTACTCGACGGCGGGCAGACCTGGCTACACCTTC. Translated, it gives CASSYSTAGRPGYTF. The chain carries TRBV6-5 and TRBJ1-2; D gene ambiguous. Trimming took off 0 bases at V and 7 bases at J, with 15 bases between the two ends. The CDR3 totals 15 residues. The V gene's germline CDR1 is MNHEY and CDR2 SVGAGI.

The chain uses TRBV7-2 and TRBJ2-7, with unresolved D. The CDR3 contains 14 residues. Trimming took off 7 bases at V and 3 bases at J, with 16 bases between the two ends. Germline CDR1 is SGHTA and CDR2 is FQGNSA. The CDR3 here is CASTLGPLYYEQYF. CDR3 bases: TGTGCCAGCACCCTAGGTCCACTGTACTACGAGCAGTACTTC.

To note about this clonotype: The germline gene is not matched at one end of the junction; a read error may be the cause. The V and J genes are TRBV10-3 and TRBJ1-2, with unresolved D. This CDR3 is built from 14 residues. Looked up from germline, CDR1 is ENHRY and CDR2 is SYGVKD. The CDR3 region is CAVSETTSNYGYTF. The CDR3 nucleotides are TGTGCCGTCAGTGAAACTACTTCTAACTATGGCTACACCTTC.

This clonotype has a handful of counts. The rearrangement uses TRBV20-1 and TRBJ2-6; perhaps D is TRBD1 or TRBD2 (5 bases each). Trimming cost V 4 bases and J 0 bases, with 16 bases left between them. This CDR3 is built from 17 residues. The V gene's germline CDR1 is DFQATT and CDR2 SNEGSKA (reference sequence). This CDR3 reads CSAIEGPTLSGANVLTF. The CDR3 region has the DNA TGCAGTGCTATCGAGGGGCCTACCCTCTCTGGGGCCAACGTCCTGACTTTC.

The J gene is TRBJ2-1, the V gene TRBV5-1, with 16 positions matching TRBD2. The J segment lost 0 bases and the V segment lost 5 bases, leaving 8 bases of the junction unmatched. The CDR3 covers 19 residues. Per the germline V gene, CDR1 is SGHRS and CDR2 is YFSETQ. The CDR3 spells CASRGTSGREVSSYNEQFF. The CDR3 nucleotides read TGCGCCAGCAGGGGGACTAGCGGGAGGGAGGTCAGCTCCTACAATGAGCAGTTCTTC.